Included here is one T cell receptor beta chain sequence, with context. Its antigen remains undetermined. Per-base qualities were not stored, and no clone one base away is much larger. These data originate in a study of blood T cells in healthy people across ages (dated by TCRdb to between 2015 and 2016). For the study in its entirety: In model experiments, template switching captured roughly one uniquely barcoded TCR beta cDNA molecule for every two T cells. To track age-related changes in TCR beta repertoire diversity, the study relied on deep sequencing normalized with unique cDNA molecular identifiers. The donors were split into four age groups: young (average around 15 years), middle-aged (39), aged (roughly 60) and long-lived (roughly 80). To avoid experimental bias, donors of different ages were distributed randomly across sequencing lanes. Two additional independent replicas of 1 million unique cDNA reads from the same blood draw were analyzed for two donors (one aged 18 to 30 and one aged 80 or older). General study outcomes and caveats: Conclusive comparison of naive and antigen-experienced compartments was prevented by the profiling of bulk unsorted PBMCs. Observed TCR beta diversity per million T cells fell roughly linearly with age, and a significant reduction was already apparent by age about 43. Compared with the aged group, the long-lived group had more naive CD4+ T cells, fewer expanded clones and increased TCR diversity, suggesting age selection. The percentage of naive T cells measured by flow cytometry correlated strongly with observed TCR beta diversity. Estimates of total diversity from one million sequenced T cells were regarded as lower bounds and underestimates. Because the CMV infection status of the donors was unknown, age-related changes in expanded clonotypes may potentially have been confounded.

Systemically healthy Caucasian individuals from Russia, about 38 in total and aged about 6 to 90 years, were included as donors. Approximately 9 milliliters of peripheral blood were collected from each donor into EDTA-treated Vacutainer tubes. Ficoll-Paque density-gradient centrifugation was used to isolate PBMCs, with at least 7 million per sample. Total RNA was extracted from PBMCs with Trizol reagent, with at least 6 micrograms obtained per sample. For every donor, flow cytometry on a PBMC aliquot measured the percentage of naive CD45RAhigh/CD27high T cells. V and J lose 2 bases and 0 bases, and a span of 7 bases separates them. The CDR3 holds 14 amino acids from the cysteine to the phenylalanine. The CDR3 DNA has 42 bases and is translated from base 1. The germline V gene (reference sequence) provides CDR1 MNHNY and CDR2 SVGAGI. The method behind the library was 5' RACE. Data came from an Illumina HiSeq 2500. A second PCR of about 6 to 11 cycles was performed with a sample-barcoded 5' primer and a J-beta primer mix. A unique molecular identifier was introduced onto each TCR beta cDNA molecule by a template-switch 5' adaptor carrying 12 random nucleotides. At least 3 million CDR3-containing paired-end reads were obtained from each sample. First-strand cDNA synthesis was performed from all RNA using the Mint cDNA synthesis kit, with priming by a TRBC-specific oligonucleotide. Following uracil-DNA glycosylase treatment, a first 18-cycle PCR with universal primers M1SS and BC2_uni_R was performed on all cDNA. The source study handled its data this way. For normalization, 1 million high-quality reads were randomly selected from each sample, with every read carrying a distinct molecular identifier. Reads with shared molecular identifiers were discarded instead of being binned into consensus sequences. MiTCR, set to a Q25 quality threshold and the strictest error-elimination algorithm, was used for CDR3 identification, clonotype clustering and error correction. A nonparametric unseen species model with Euler transformation was used to estimate lower-bound total TCR beta diversity. TCRdb handled the public reads itself, with Q25 trimming in fastp and clone calling in MiXCR, and kept productive beta chains. Each entry merges the rows of one CDR3 protein and shows their most common DNA and genes. The V and J calls come from TCRdb's annotation, not from the publication. Across this sample there are about a million distinct CDR3 sequences, with 51% seen only once. The ten largest clonotypes hold roughly 23% of the sample.

Material for sequencing was blood. The chain is encoded by TRBV6-6 joined to TRBJ1-2; the D gene is unclear. The TCR sequence derives from a woman between 55 and 75 years old in good health. The CDR3 reads CASSYEFTNYGYTF. The DNA reads as follows: TGTGCCAGCAGTTACGAGTTCACTAACTATGGCTACACCTTC.